The clone carrying this TCR beta chain was seen repeatedly, ten times or more. As yet, its antigen is unknown. This specimen comes from a study of response to subunit inactivated influenza vaccine. The CDR3 extends over 16 amino acids. From germline, CDR1 is SQVTM and CDR2 ANQGSEA. V lost 6 bases to trimming and J lost 3 bases; unmatched junction nucleotides: 12. Via MiXCR, TCRdb re-called the RT-PCR reads, giving one row per CDR3 protein. The table has approximately 490,000 distinct CDR3 sequences, approximately 6.9% seen once. General study findings and limits: Each seasonal influenza vaccination recruits few new T cells, the authors suggested.

The V call is TRBV29-1, the J call TRBJ2-7; TRBD1 aligns across 12 bases. The sequence came from a man aged 50-75 years who received an inactivated influenza vaccine. The source was PBMCs from blood, collected around 2 years after vaccination. The DNA for the CDR3 is TGCAGCGTCGGGGGACAGGGGGCTAGCGGGAGCTACGAGCAGTACTTC. Protein sequence: CSVGGQGASGSYEQYF.